This TCR beta chain derives from a study of blood T cells in healthy people across ages. This CDR3 spans 15 amino acids. Germline trimming cut 0 bases from V and 5 bases from J; bases unmatched to any gene: 5. Germline CDR1 and CDR2: SGHRS and YFSETQ. The study's findings and limits: With age, beta diversity per million T cells declined roughly linearly, significantly by 30 to 40. Bulk PBMC profiling left naive and antigen-experienced comparisons inconclusive.

Concerning this clonotype itself: Its specificity is unknown.

A second about 7 to 12 cycle PCR used barcoded and J-beta primers. TCRdb re-called the 5' RACE reads through MiXCR, storing one row per CDR3 protein. Of over a million distinct CDR3 sequences in the sample, more than 35% were seen once. The sequence came from a woman aged 60-70 years in good health. Sequenced sample: blood. This chain links TRBV5-1 with TRBJ2-1; 7 bases agree with TRBD2. In DNA, the CDR3 is TGCGCCAGCAGCTTGGGAACTAGCGTTAACAATGAGCAGTTCTTC. Translating gives CASSLGTSVNNEQFF.